Listed below are T cell receptor beta chains from one sample, sequenced in a study of a mutant IDH1 vaccine in newly diagnosed glioma. For these receptors, no antigen is known. Produced via immunoSEQ multiplex PCR; TCRdb's table is partial and in-frame only. This sample carries about 32,000 clones, around 80% of them seen once, and the ten largest clones take more than 3%. The specimen comprised PBMCs, sampled from a glioma patient whose treatment included an IDH1 peptide vaccine. These receptors were taken from a man in his forties or fifties with glioma. Some clones in this sample may be carry-over from other donors' samples. The CDR3 runs from the conserved cysteine through the conserved F or W. The order of the fields is clone size, D gene, J gene, V gene, CDR3 DNA, CDR3 protein. A D gene is named only where the DNA matches it firmly. Where a row states a size, it is once, few, many or the class of an expanded clone; other rows omit it.

>-|-|TRBJ2-1|TRBV7-2
TGTGCCAGCAGCTTCTCTTTCAATGAGCAGTTCTTC
CASSFSFNEQFF
>-|TRBD1|TRBJ2-7|TRBV10-3
TGTGCCACCCCCAAGCCGGACAGGGGCTACGAGCAGTACTTC
CATPKPDRGYEQYF
>-|TRBD2|TRBJ2-1|TRBV15
TGTGCCACCAGCAGAGAAATCCTAGCGGGGGGTGGCAATGAGCAGTTCTTC
CATSREILAGGGNEQFF
>-|-|TRBJ2-3|TRBV29-1
TGCAGCGTCTTCCCCACAGATACGCAGTATTTT
CSVFPTDTQYF
>few|-|TRBJ1-4|TRBV7-2
TGTGCCAGCAGCAAGGGGGTTAATGAAAAACTGTTTTTT
CASSKGVNEKLFF
>-|-|TRBJ1-6|TRBV10-1
TGCGCCAGCAGTGGGGCACCCCTCCACTTT
CASSGAPLHF
>-|-|TRBJ1-5|TRBV28
TGTGCCAGCAGTTTATTCGGGGGAACGGCGGATCAGCCCCAGCATTTT
CASSLFGGTADQPQHF
>-|TRBD2|TRBJ2-5|TRBV4-2
TGTGCCAGCAGCCGACGAAGACTAGCGGGGGGGCCCGAGACCCAGTACTTC
CASSRRRLAGGPETQYF
>-|-|TRBJ1-1|TRBV11-3
TGTGCCAGCAGCAGAGGGGCCACTGAAGCTTTCTTT
CASSRGATEAFF
>once|-|TRBJ1-1|TRBV7-6
TGTGCCAGCAGCTTAGCGGAGACTCCTGCCACTGAAGCTTTCTTT
CASSLAETPATEAFF
>-|TRBD2|TRBJ2-5|TRBV2
TGTGCCGTTAACCCCGGGACTAGCCGGGGCGAGACCCAGTACTTC
CAVNPGTSRGETQYF
>-|-|TRBJ2-7|TRBV29-1
TGCAGCGTTGAGGGCGCCTACGAGCAGTACTTC
CSVEGAYEQYF
>-|TRBD1|TRBJ2-1|TRBV30
TGTGCCAGTTTAACAGGGGTATCCTACAATGAGCAGTTCTTC
CASLTGVSYNEQFF
>-|-|TRBJ2-5|TRBV11-2
TGTGCCAGCAGCTGGGACGGTCTGGGGACCCAGTACTTC
CASSWDGLGTQYF
>-|TRBD1|TRBJ1-5|TRBV25-1
TGTGCCAGCAACGGACAGGGTAATCAGCCCCAGCATTTT
CASNGQGNQPQHF
>-|-|TRBJ2-7|TRBV2
TGTGCCACCCAGCGCAGTCGCTACGAGCAGTACTTC
CATQRSRYEQYF
>few|TRBD2|TRBJ2-3|TRBV6-4
TGTGCCAGCAGCCGAAGCGGGGGGAGCACAGATACGCAGTATTTT
CASSRSGGSTDTQYF
>-|-|TRBJ1-6|TRBV15
TGTGCCACCAGCAGAGGTGGACAGAATTCACCCCTCCACTTT
CATSRGGQNSPLHF
>-|-|TRBJ2-7|TRBV5-1
TGCGCCAGCAGCTTGGTACCGTACGAGCAGTACTTC
CASSLVPYEQYF
>-|TRBD1|TRBJ1-6|TRBV10-3
TGTGCCATCAGACGTACCGGGACAGTTAATTCACCCCTCCACTTT
CAIRRTGTVNSPLHF
>-|TRBD1|TRBJ1-6|TRBV19
TGTGCCAGTAGTATATTTGGAGGGGGCGAAAGGATCACCCTCCACTTT
CASSIFGGGERITLHF
>few|TRBD1|TRBJ2-1|TRBV5-1
TGCGCCAGCAGCTTGGCCGGCTGGACAGGGGGAACCTACAATGAGCAGTTCTTC
CASSLAGWTGGTYNEQFF
>-|-|TRBJ1-6|TRBV15
TGTGCCACCAGCAGAGATGACGGCTTCGTAGATTCACCCCTCCACTTT
CATSRDDGFVDSPLHF
>few|-|TRBJ1-5|TRBV5-1
TGCGCCAGCAGCTTGGAGCCAGCCAGCAATCAGCCCCAGCATTTT
CASSLEPASNQPQHF
>-|-|TRBJ2-3|TRBV5-4
TGTGCCAGCAGCCCCCCTGAGGATTGGTCGCGGCAGTATTTT
CASSPPEDWSRQYF
>-|-|TRBJ2-1|TRBV5-1
TGCGCCAGCAGCTTCCCTAACTCCGGGGGCCCCCAAGCTTACAATGAGCAGTTCTTC
CASSFPNSGGPQAYNEQFF
>-|-|TRBJ2-3|TRBV2
TGTGCCAGCAGTGATATTAATGTCACGCAGTATTTT
CASSDINVTQYF
>-|-|TRBJ1-2|TRBV18
TGTGCCAGCTCACCTGAGGCCTCGGGAGATGGCTACACCTTC
CASSPEASGDGYTF
>-|TRBD2|TRBJ2-2|TRBV5-1
TGCGCCAGCGGTTACGGGACTAGGGCCGGGGAGCTGTTTTTT
CASGYGTRAGELFF
>-|-|TRBJ1-3|TRBV14
TGTGCCAGCAGCCAAGATAGCATGACAATCTCTGGAAACACCATATATTTT
CASSQDSMTISGNTIYF
>-|TRBD1|TRBJ1-2|TRBV4-3
TGCGCCAGCAGCCAAAGTAACAGGGGCGGGACCTATGGCTACACCTTC
CASSQSNRGGTYGYTF
>-|-|TRBJ1-2|TRBV7-9
TGTGCCAGCAGCTTTGGGGGAGTTATGGCGGGCTACACCTTC
CASSFGGVMAGYTF
>-|-|TRBJ1-5|TRBV6-1
TGTGCCAGCAGTGAACCTACAGGGAGCGGCCAGCCCCAGCATTTT
CASSEPTGSGQPQHF
>-|-|TRBJ2-3|TRBV9
TGTGCCAGCAGCGTGAGGGGATTCGGCACAGATACGCAGTATTTT
CASSVRGFGTDTQYF
>-|TRBD1|TRBJ2-7|TRBV4-1
TGCGCCAGCAGCCAAGGGCCGGGACAGGGACGCAACGAGCAGTACTTC
CASSQGPGQGRNEQYF
>-|-|TRBJ1-2|TRBV6-1
TGTGCCAGCAGTGAAGGGTTACGGAGGCTTCCCTACACCTTC
CASSEGLRRLPYTF